The following is a T cell receptor (beta chain) sequence with its context. Its antigen is unknown. Nothing much larger sits one base from this clone, and base qualities are not available. This specimen belongs to a study of blood T cell repertoires in COVID-19 (dated by TCRdb to about 2020). In terms of the full investigation: The collaborator samples originated in the United States, Italy and Spain and spanned the acute and convalescent phases of COVID-19. The dataset comprised deeply sampled blood TCRbeta repertoires from subjects exposed to, actively infected with, or recovered from COVID-19. Samples were obtained from the ongoing ImmuneRACE study (first 160 participants) and from approximately 1,200 subjects provided by 6 global collaborators. Sample metadata almost always included a de-identified subject ID, COVID-19 status, age in years and sex. The repertoires were released in a freely available public database meant as a resource for research on the immune response to SARS-CoV-2. The material from the prospective study consisted of cDNA or gDNA derived from T cells, B-cell-depleted T cells, or PBMCs. HLA class I and class II types, where available, came from metadata supplied by the sample provider rather than from assay-based typing.

Each collaborating institution followed its own protocols to collect whole blood in K2EDTA tubes. Collaborator samples were shipped for TCRbeta analysis as frozen whole blood, isolated PBMCs, or DNA extracted from either sample type. CDR3 length: 11 amino acids, cysteine to phenylalanine. The DNA shown is the 33-base CDR3, in frame from base 1. V gives up 8 bases and J gives up 7 bases, and the segment between their germline ends measures 11 bases. The germline V gene specifies MNHEY as CDR1 and SVGAGI as CDR2. TCRbeta CDR3 regions were amplified from genomic DNA by means of the immunoSEQ Assay, a bias-controlled multiplex PCR. The study's processing was this. Nucleated cell counts per sample were estimated from amplification of reference gene primers within the assay. To quantify the absolute abundance of each unique TCRbeta CDR3 rearrangement, sequence reads were collapsed and filtered. For each sample, productive Simpson clonality was calculated as the square root of Simpson's diversity index over productive rearrangements. In TCRdb, the immuneACCESS table is reduced to in-frame sequences with V and J assigned. These tables do not hold every clone; where another copy was compared, an unresolved V gene accounts for under half, and the others remain unexplained. V, J and clone size are taken as reported in that table, and D and trimming were inferred from the DNA itself. The sample data list about 95,000 clones, and 81% of these were observed just once. The ten largest account for 20% to 30% of the sample.

Overall study outcomes, separate from this receptor: The quantity of clinical and demographic metadata differed by source and by participant and was supplied without curation.

This chain joins TRBV6-5 to TRBJ1-2, with TRBD1 tentatively as D gene (6 bases match). The sequencing sample was made of peripheral blood. This TCR came from a man older than 75 with active or convalescent COVID-19. The base sequence is TGTGCCAGCCACAGGGCGGCTGGCTACACCTTC. It translates as CASHRAAGYTF.